These 14 T cell receptor beta chains were sequenced from one sample in a study of vaccination effects on CD4 cells after COVID-19. No antigen has been identified for these receptors. After around ten days in culture, the CD4+ T cells were isolated. Of the BNT162b2 and mRNA-1273 vaccines, participants received two doses of one or the other. Assay: immunoSEQ multiplex PCR; the TCRdb copy retains only in-frame clones and omits some. The profile covers approximately 31,000 clones, with 74% appearing a single time and about 15% taken by the ten largest. Here the sequenced sample was CD4+ T cells from PBMCs cultured without peptide, taken after COVID-19 vaccination. These receptors came from a human donor who received a COVID-19 vaccine.

The chain recombines TRBV5-6 with TRBJ2-7; 7 bases line up with TRBD1. The trim removed 5 bases at V and 1 base at J, leaving 6 bases unmatched. Germline V gives CDR1 SGHDT, CDR2 YYEEEE. The CDR3 loop spans 14 amino acids. CDR3 sequence reads: CASRPGQTSYEQYF. The CDR3 region has the DNA TGTGCCAGCAGGCCGGGACAGACATCCTACGAGCAGTACTTC.

This clone was seen just once. This chain connects TRBV5-5 to TRBJ2-1; 9 bases map to TRBD2. CDR1 and CDR2 (germline): SGHKS, YYEKEE (reference sequence). The CDR3 has 15 residues. J was trimmed by 6 bases and V by 0 bases; bases with no gene match: 4. The DNA of the CDR3 is TGTGCCAGCAGCTTGGTGGGACTAGCATCCAATGAGCAGTTCTTC. This codes for CASSLVGLASNEQFF.

This chain links TRBV5-4 with TRBJ1-1; 11 nucleotides match TRBD1. J was trimmed by 4 bases and V by 4 bases; bases with no gene match: 9. Germline lookup yields CDR1 SGHNT and CDR2 YYREEE (reference sequence). The length of the CDR3 is 16 residues. CDR3 loop: CASSPRTGGQGTEAFF. The CDR3 DNA reads as TGTGCCAGCAGCCCCAGGACAGGGGGCCAGGGCACTGAAGCTTTCTTT.

CDR3 residues: CASSRGGPNTEAFF. The DNA for the CDR3 is TGTGCCAGCAGCCGGGGGGGTCCCAACACTGAAGCTTTCTTT. This sequence joins TRBV13 and TRBJ1-1, with a tentative D call TRBD1 (5 bases). The germline V gene has CDR1 PRHDT and CDR2 FYEKMQ (reference sequence). The CDR3 covers 14 residues. Trimming shortened V by 5 bases and J by 2 bases, and 12 bases separated the two germline ends.

The chain employs TRBV7-9 and TRBJ1-2; maybe TRBD1 (5 bases). The CDR3 loop spans 15 amino acids. Germline CDR1 reads SEHNR; CDR2 reads FQNEAQ (reference sequence). V shed 0 bases and J shed 2 bases, with 10 bases lying between them. The CDR3 DNA follows: TGTGCCAGCAGCTTAGCGGCAGGGAGAAACTATGGCTACACCTTC. Its translation is CASSLAAGRNYGYTF.

The genes are TRBV7-9 and TRBJ1-2; perhaps TRBD1 as D (5 bases). V lost 1 base and J 6 bases, leaving 9 bases between the germline ends. The V gene's germline CDR1 is SEHNR and CDR2 FQNEAQ (reference sequence). The CDR3 spans 13 residues. CDR3 residues: CASSLGGIDGYTF. The CDR3 bases are TGTGCCAGCAGCTTAGGGGGGATCGATGGCTACACCTTC.

The rearrangement uses TRBV4-3 and TRBJ1-6; D gene unclear. V was shortened by 0 bases and J by 8 bases, with 5 bases between the two germline ends. The CDR3 loop spans 13 amino acids. Germline CDR1 reads LGHNA; CDR2 reads YSLEER. This CDR3 reads CASSQEMYSPLHF. Written as DNA, the CDR3 is TGCGCCAGCAGCCAAGAAATGTATTCACCCCTCCACTTT.

J is TRBJ2-1 and V is TRBV20-1; 9 nucleotides match TRBD1. Trimming took 3 bases from V and 4 from J; bases not matched to a gene: 10. Per the germline V gene, CDR1 is DFQATT and CDR2 is SNEGSKA (reference sequence). The CDR3 is 16 amino acids. The CDR3 nucleotides read TGCAGTGCTAGTAATGCCGGGACAGGGCGTTACAATGAGCAGTTCTTC. Its protein is CSASNAGTGRYNEQFF.

CDR3 protein: CASSLGTIRQGSYEQYF. CDR3 DNA: TGTGCCAGCAGCTTAGGGACGATTAGACAGGGTTCCTACGAGCAGTACTTC. The chain recombines TRBV13 with TRBJ2-7; 7 bases line up with TRBD1. The CDR3 totals 17 residues. V shed 0 bases, J shed 1 base, and the junction held 9 bases outside the gene matches. Per germline, CDR1 PRHDT and CDR2 FYEKMQ (reference sequence).

The V gene is TRBV5-1, the J gene TRBJ1-2, with D possibly matching TRBD1 (5 bases). Germline V gene sequence: CDR1 SGHRS, CDR2 YFSETQ. Trimming pared 5 bases from V and 3 bases from J, leaving 11 bases between. The CDR3 is 13 amino acids. CDR3 in DNA: TGCGCCAGCAGGGCCGGGACGTACTATGGCTACACCTTC. This codes for CASRAGTYYGYTF.

This chain uses TRBV10-3 with TRBJ2-3, with no clear D. Germline CDR1 and CDR2: ENHRY and SYGVKD. V lost 6 bases, J lost 2 bases, and 12 bases lay in between. CDR3 size: 14 residues. CDR3 nucleotide sequence: TGTGCCATCAGGTCGCGGAGCTCCACAGATACGCAGTATTTT. Residues: CAIRSRSSTDTQYF.

The gene calls are TRBV28 and TRBJ2-5, with a possible D match to TRBD1 (5 bases). This CDR3 spans 15 amino acids. V shed 2 bases and J shed 4 bases, with 14 bases lying between them. Germline CDR1 and CDR2: MDHEN and SYDVKM. The CDR3 here is CASSLRGQWLETQYF. CDR3 DNA: TGTGCCAGCAGTTTAAGGGGTCAGTGGCTAGAGACCCAGTACTTC.

The chain recombines TRBV15 with TRBJ2-3; no clear D. Trimming stripped 1 base from V and 6 bases from J, with 11 bases between. This CDR3 spans 14 amino acids. Germline V gene sequence: CDR1 LNHNV, CDR2 YYDKDF (reference sequence). The CDR3 bases are TGTGCCACCAGCAGAGCTTCCGCTTGGGATACGCAGTATTTT. This gives the protein CATSRASAWDTQYF.

This clone was counted once. The chain is built from TRBV5-1 and TRBJ2-7; D is perhaps TRBD1 (5 bases). The V gene lost 0 bases and the J gene lost 0 bases, with 10 bases spanning the gap. Germline V gene data show CDR1 as SGHRS and CDR2 as YFSETQ. The CDR3 consists of 15 residues. The chain's CDR3 is CASSLVGHSSYEQYF. CDR3 coding DNA: TGCGCCAGCAGCTTGGTCGGACACAGCTCCTACGAGCAGTACTTC. The full variable domain, its missing parts supplied by reference TRBV5-1 and TRBJ2-7, is KAGVTQTPRYLIKTRGQQVTLSCSPISGHRSVSWYQQTPGQGLQFLFEYFSETQRNKGNFPGRFSGRQFSNSRSEMNVSTLELGDSALYLCASSLVGHSSYEQYFGPGTRLTVT.